One T cell receptor (beta chain) is described in this entry. Its specificity is not known. The junction and the germline gene differ at one end; a read error may be behind it. An absence of ophthalmopathy progression within 18 months meant stable Graves' hyperthyroidism. Diagnoses used clinical symptoms, serum thyroxine and TRAb, thyroid ultrasound and orbital computed tomography. The data stem from a study of T cells in Graves' hyperthyroidism and ophthalmopathy. Looking at the study overall: Peripheral blood collection took place at initial diagnosis, before any treatment.

Germline V gene lookup returns CDR1 ENHRY and CDR2 SYGVKD. This CDR3 has 16 residues. General observations from the study: Separation of ophthalmopathy from stable hyperthyroidism was achieved by a 13 V-J model.

Researchers amplified the TCR beta CDR3 regions from RNA transcripts. Primed by the HTBI set, a first-round RT-PCR was run on the TCR CDR3. TCRdb ran MiXCR on the multiplex PCR reads and lists one entry per CDR3 protein. Of about 680,000 distinct CDR3 sequences in the sample, around 40% were seen once. This clonotype was sampled from a woman aged 40 to 50 with Graves' hyperthyroidism. The rearrangement links TRBV10-3 to TRBJ2-6; maybe TRBD2 (7 bases). The sequencing sample was made of blood. The CDR3 nucleotides read TGTGCCATCAGTGAGTACGGCAGGGGAGGGTCGGGCACTGAAGCTTTC. It encodes CAISEYGRGGSGTEAF.